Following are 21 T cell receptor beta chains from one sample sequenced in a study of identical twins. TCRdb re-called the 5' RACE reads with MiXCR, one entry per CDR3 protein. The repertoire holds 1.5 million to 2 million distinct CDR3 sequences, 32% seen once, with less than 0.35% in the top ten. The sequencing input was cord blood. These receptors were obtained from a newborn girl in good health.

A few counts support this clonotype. CDR3 region: CASTRGREFNEQYF. In nucleotides, the CDR3 is TGTGCCAGCACCAGGGGGCGGGAGTTCAACGAGCAGTACTTC. The chain links TRBV4-2 to TRBJ2-7, with D maybe TRBD1 (8 bases). The CDR3 runs to 14 residues. Trimming removed 7 bases from V and 5 bases from J, with 18 bases in between. Germline V gene lookup returns CDR1 LGHNA and CDR2 YNFKEQ.

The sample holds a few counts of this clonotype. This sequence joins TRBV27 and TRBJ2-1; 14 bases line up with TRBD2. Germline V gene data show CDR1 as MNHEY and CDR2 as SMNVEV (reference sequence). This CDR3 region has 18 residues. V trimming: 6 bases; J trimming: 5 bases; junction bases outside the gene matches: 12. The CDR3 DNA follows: TGTGCCAGCAGCTTGACCATAGGGGGACTAGCGGGAGACAATGAGCAGTTCTTC. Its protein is CASSLTIGGLAGDNEQFF.

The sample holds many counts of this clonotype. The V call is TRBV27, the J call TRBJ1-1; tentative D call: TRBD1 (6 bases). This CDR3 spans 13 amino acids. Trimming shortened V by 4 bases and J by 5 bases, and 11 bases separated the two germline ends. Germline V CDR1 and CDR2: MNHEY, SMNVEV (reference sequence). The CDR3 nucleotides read TGTGCCAGCAGTTCGCGGGGGCCTACTGAAGCTTTCTTT. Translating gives CASSSRGPTEAFF.

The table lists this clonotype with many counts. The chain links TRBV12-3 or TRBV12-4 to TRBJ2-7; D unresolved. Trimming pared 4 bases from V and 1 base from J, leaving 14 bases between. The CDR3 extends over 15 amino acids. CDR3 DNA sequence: TGTGCCAGCAGTTGGAATAGAGGTACTTCCTACGAGCAGTACTTC. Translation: CASSWNRGTSYEQYF.

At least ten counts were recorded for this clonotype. The CDR3 protein is CSARARTPNYGYTF. The CDR3 nucleotides read TGCAGTGCTAGAGCCCGGACACCTAACTATGGCTACACCTTC. V is TRBV20-1 and J is TRBJ1-2, with a weak D call TRBD1 (5 bases). CDR3 length: 14 residues. The germline V gene has CDR1 DFQATT and CDR2 SNEGSKA (reference sequence). With 1 base removed from V and 0 bases from J, the gap between germline ends came to 9 bases.

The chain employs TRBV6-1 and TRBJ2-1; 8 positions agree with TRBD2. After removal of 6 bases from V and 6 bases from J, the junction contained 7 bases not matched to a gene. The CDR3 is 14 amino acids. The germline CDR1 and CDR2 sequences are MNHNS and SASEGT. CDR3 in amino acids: CASRLGTRANEQFF. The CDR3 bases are TGTGCCAGCAGGCTTGGGACTAGAGCCAATGAGCAGTTCTTC.

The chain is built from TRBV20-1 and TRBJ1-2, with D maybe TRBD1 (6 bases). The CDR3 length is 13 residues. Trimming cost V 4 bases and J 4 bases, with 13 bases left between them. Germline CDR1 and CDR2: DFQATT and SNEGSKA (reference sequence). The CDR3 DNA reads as TGCAGTGCTACAGGACAGCTGGGCTATGGCTACACCTTC. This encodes CSATGQLGYGYTF.

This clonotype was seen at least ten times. This CDR3 is CSVAGLAKNIQYF. Written as DNA, the CDR3 is TGCAGCGTCGCGGGACTAGCGAAAAACATTCAGTACTTC. The chain uses TRBV29-1 and TRBJ2-4, with 10 nucleotides matching TRBD2. Unmatched junction bases numbered 3, after V lost 6 bases and J lost 4 bases. This CDR3 comprises 13 residues. CDR1 is SQVTM and CDR2 is ANQGSEA in the germline V gene.

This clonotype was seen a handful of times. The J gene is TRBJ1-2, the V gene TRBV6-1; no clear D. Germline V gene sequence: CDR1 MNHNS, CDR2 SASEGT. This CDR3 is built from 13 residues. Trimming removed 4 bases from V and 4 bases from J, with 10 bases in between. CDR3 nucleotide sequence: TGTGCCAGCAGTGTTGGACCGAGCTATGGCTACACCTTC. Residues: CASSVGPSYGYTF.

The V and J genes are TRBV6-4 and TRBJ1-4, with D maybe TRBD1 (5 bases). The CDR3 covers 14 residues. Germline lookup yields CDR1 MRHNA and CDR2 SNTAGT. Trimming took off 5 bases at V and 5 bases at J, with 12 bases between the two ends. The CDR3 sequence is CASSMLGLNEKLFF. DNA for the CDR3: TGTGCCAGCAGTATGTTGGGGCTGAATGAAAAACTGTTTTTT.

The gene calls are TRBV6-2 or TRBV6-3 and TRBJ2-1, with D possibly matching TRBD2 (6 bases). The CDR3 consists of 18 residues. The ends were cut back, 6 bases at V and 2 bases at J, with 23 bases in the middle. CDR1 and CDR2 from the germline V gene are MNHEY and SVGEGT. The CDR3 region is CASSLLRPLASTYNEQFF. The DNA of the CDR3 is TGTGCCAGCAGCCTCCTAAGGCCGCTAGCGAGCACCTACAATGAGCAGTTCTTC.

CDR3 sequence (DNA): TGCGCCAGCAGCCAACCACGGAGAGGCACCGGGGAGCTGTTTTTT. This gives the protein CASSQPRRGTGELFF. The genes are TRBV4-1 and TRBJ2-2, with D unresolved. The CDR3 has 15 amino acids. Trimming cost V 2 bases and J 4 bases, with 11 bases left between them. Germline assignment: CDR1 MGHRA and CDR2 YSYEKL.

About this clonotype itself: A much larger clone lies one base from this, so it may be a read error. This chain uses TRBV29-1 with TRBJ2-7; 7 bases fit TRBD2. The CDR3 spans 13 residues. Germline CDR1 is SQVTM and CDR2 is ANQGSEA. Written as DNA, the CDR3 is TGCAGCGTCGAAGCGGCGGGGGCCTACGAGCAGTACTTC. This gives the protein CSVEAAGAYEQYF.

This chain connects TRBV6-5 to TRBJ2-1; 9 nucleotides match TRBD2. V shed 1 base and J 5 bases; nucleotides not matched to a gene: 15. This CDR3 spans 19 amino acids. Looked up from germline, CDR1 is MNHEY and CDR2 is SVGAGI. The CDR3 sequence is CASSYLSSGSQYVNNEQFF. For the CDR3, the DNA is TGTGCCAGCAGTTACTTGAGTAGCGGGAGTCAATATGTGAACAATGAGCAGTTCTTC.

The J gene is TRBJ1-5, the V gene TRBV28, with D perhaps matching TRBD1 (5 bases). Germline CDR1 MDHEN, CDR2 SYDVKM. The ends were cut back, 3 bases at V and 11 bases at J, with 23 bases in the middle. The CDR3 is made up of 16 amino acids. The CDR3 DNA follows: TGTGCCAGCAGTTTTATGACAGCTAGCGGTCACGGGGCCCAGCATTTT. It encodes CASSFMTASGHGAQHF.

CDR3 sequence (DNA): TGTGCCAGCTGCCTAGCGGGAGGGGGCTATTGCACAGATACGCAGTATTTT. Translated, it gives CASCLAGGGYCTDTQYF. The chain joins TRBV2 to TRBJ2-3; 12 nucleotides match TRBD2. V was pared by 8 bases and J by 1 base, with 10 bases of the junction left unmatched. Germline assignment: CDR1 SNHLY and CDR2 FYNNEI. The CDR3 length is 17 residues.

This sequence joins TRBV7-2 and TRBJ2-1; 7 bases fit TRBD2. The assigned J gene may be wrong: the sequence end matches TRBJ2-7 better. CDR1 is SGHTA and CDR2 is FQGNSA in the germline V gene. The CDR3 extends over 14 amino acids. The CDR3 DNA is TGTGCCAGCAGCTTAGAAATAGCGGGCCTCGAGCAGTACTTC. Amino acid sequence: CASSLEIAGLEQYF.

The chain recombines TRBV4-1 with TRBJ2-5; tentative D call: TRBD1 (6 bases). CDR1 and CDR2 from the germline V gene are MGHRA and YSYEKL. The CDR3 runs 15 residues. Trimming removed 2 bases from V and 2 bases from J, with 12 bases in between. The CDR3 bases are TGCGCCAGCAGCCAACAGACAGGAGTACAAGAGACCCAGTACTTC. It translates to CASSQQTGVQETQYF.

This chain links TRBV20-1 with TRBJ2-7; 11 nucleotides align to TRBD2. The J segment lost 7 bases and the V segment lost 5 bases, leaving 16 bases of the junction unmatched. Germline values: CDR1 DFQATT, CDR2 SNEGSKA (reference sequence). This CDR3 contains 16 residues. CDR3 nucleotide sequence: TGCAGTGCTTCGATGACTAGCGGGGTTGTAGTTAGGGAGCAGTACTTC. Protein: CSASMTSGVVVREQYF.

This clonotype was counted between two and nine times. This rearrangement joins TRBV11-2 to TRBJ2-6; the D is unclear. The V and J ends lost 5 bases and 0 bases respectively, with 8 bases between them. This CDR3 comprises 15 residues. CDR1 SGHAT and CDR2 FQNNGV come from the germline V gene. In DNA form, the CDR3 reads TGTGCCAGCAGCGCTGGGTACTCTGGGGCCAACGTCCTGACTTTC. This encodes CASSAGYSGANVLTF. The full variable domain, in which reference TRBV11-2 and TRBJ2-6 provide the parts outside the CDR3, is EAGVAQSPRYKIIEKRQSVAFWCNPISGHATLYWYQQILGQGPKLLIQFQNNGVVDDSQLPKDRFSAERLKGVDSTLKIQPAKLEDSAVYLCASSAGYSGANVLTFGAGSRLTVL.

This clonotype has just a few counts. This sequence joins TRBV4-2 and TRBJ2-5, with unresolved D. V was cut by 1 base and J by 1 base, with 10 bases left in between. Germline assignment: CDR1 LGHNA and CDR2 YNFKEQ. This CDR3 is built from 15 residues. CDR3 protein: CASSQALTGQETQYF. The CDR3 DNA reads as TGTGCCAGCAGCCAAGCCCTGACGGGCCAAGAGACCCAGTACTTC.